This passage covers 24 T cell receptor beta chains from one sample sequenced in a study of OX40 agonist ivuxolimab in advanced cancers. Method: immunoSEQ multiplex PCR; TCRdb's copy keeps in-frame clones and lacks some. The data hold 25,000 to 35,000 clones, with 60% to 85% observed a single time. Specimen: CD4+ or CD8+ T cells sorted from blood, collected in a trial of the OX40 agonist ivuxolimab. The origin of the receptors is an adult with an advanced solid tumor such as melanoma, head and neck, liver or kidney cancer.

The chain joins TRBV2 to TRBJ2-1; D remains ambiguous. V lost 0 bases and J lost 7, with 10 bases in between. CDR1 and CDR2 (germline): SNHLY, FYNNEI. The CDR3 consists of 14 residues. CDR3 DNA: TGTGCCAGCAGTGAAGCGCTTCGTAGTAATGAGCAGTTCTTC. This codes for CASSEALRSNEQFF.

V and J are TRBV7-3 and TRBJ1-2; D not resolved. This CDR3 contains 14 residues. In germline, CDR1 is SGHTA, CDR2 FQGTGA. The germline V and J ends were trimmed by 5 bases and 6 bases, with 16 bases remaining between them. The CDR3 nucleotides read TGTGCCAGCAGCCCCCAATGGCAGGCCCATGGCTACACCTTC. Its translation: CASSPQWQAHGYTF.

The chain uses TRBV4-1 and TRBJ2-1; 7 positions match TRBD2. The germline V gene encodes CDR1 MGHRA and CDR2 YSYEKL. V lost 1 base to trimming and J lost 4 bases; unmatched junction nucleotides: 10. The CDR3 spans 17 residues. The CDR3 region has the DNA TGCGCCAGCAGCCAAGTCATAGGGACTACATTGTACAATGAGCAGTTCTTC. It codes for CASSQVIGTTLYNEQFF.

This clone was recorded a few times. J is TRBJ2-1 and V is TRBV15; 7 bases agree with TRBD1. CDR3 length: 18 residues. The junction had 13 bases not matched to a gene; V was cut back by 1 base and J by 4 bases. Germline V gives CDR1 LNHNV, CDR2 YYDKDF (reference sequence). This CDR3 is CATSRGSWTGALYNEQFF. As DNA, the CDR3 is TGTGCCACCAGCAGAGGATCCTGGACAGGAGCGTTATACAATGAGCAGTTCTTC.

The chain uses TRBV28 and TRBJ2-1; D unclear. Germline lookup yields CDR1 MDHEN and CDR2 SYDVKM. The germline V and J ends were trimmed by 2 bases and 2 bases, with 7 bases remaining between them. CDR3 length: 14 amino acids. CDR3 nucleotides: TGTGCCAGCAGTTTACTAGACACCTACAATGAGCAGTTCTTC. This translates into CASSLLDTYNEQFF.

V usage is TRBV12-5 and J usage is TRBJ2-7; D call uncertain. This CDR3 has 13 residues. CDR1 and CDR2 from the germline V gene are LGHNT and FRNRAP. V was clipped by 2 bases and J by 4 bases, with 9 bases between them. The CDR3 protein is CASGLNPEYEQYF. The CDR3 DNA is TGTGCTAGTGGTTTGAACCCGGAATACGAGCAGTACTTC.

V and J are TRBV25-1 and TRBJ2-4, with D possibly being TRBD2 (7 bases). CDR3 length: 16 amino acids. Germline values: CDR1 MGHDK, CDR2 SYGVNS. The V gene lost 4 bases and the J gene lost 2 bases, with 15 bases spanning the gap. The CDR3 DNA sequence: TGTGCCAGCAGTGGTCTTGGGGGGGCTTCCAAAAACATTCAGTACTTC. Its translation is CASSGLGGASKNIQYF. Based on the CDR3 plus reference TRBV25-1 and TRBJ2-4, the full variable domain is EADIYQTPRYLVIGTGKKITLECSQTMGHDKMYWYQQDPGMELHLIHYSYGVNSTEKGDLSSESTVSRIRTEHFPLTLESARPSHTSQYLCASSGLGGASKNIQYFGAGTRLSVL.

The chain employs TRBV10-1 and TRBJ2-2; D remains ambiguous. The CDR3 is 13 amino acids. Per the germline V gene, CDR1 is WNHNN and CDR2 is SYGVQD (reference sequence). The V end was cut by 3 bases, the J end by 6 bases, with 8 bases between. The CDR3 DNA reads TGCGCCAGCAGTGATAGGGTCGCCGGGGAGCTGTTTTTT. Translating it yields CASSDRVAGELFF.

The chain carries TRBV5-1 and TRBJ2-5; the match to TRBD2 covers 11 bases. CDR3 size: 15 residues. Germline V lookup: CDR1 SGHRS, CDR2 YFSETQ. V shed 3 bases, J shed 7 bases, and the junction held 8 bases outside the gene matches. The CDR3 nucleotides read TGCGCCAGCAGCTCCCTAGCGGGGGGCCTGGGGACCCAGTACTTC. Translation gives CASSSLAGGLGTQYF.

This clone was detected once. The chain recombines TRBV25-1 with TRBJ2-7; perhaps TRBD1 as D (6 bases). The germline V gene encodes CDR1 MGHDK and CDR2 SYGVNS. The CDR3 has 11 amino acids. V shed 2 bases and J shed 7 bases, with 6 bases lying between them. As DNA, the CDR3 is TGTGCCAGCAGTGAAGGACAGGAGCAGTACTTC. Its protein product is CASSEGQEQYF.

This clone appeared once. The V call is TRBV30, the J call TRBJ2-3; D not resolved. Germline-derived CDR1 and CDR2 are GTSNPN and SVGIG (reference sequence). Trimming removed 5 bases at V and 9 bases at J, with 15 bases between. The CDR3 runs to 12 residues. CDR3 nucleotides: TGTGCCTGGTCCGGCCAGCTTGAAACGCAGTATTTT. Protein product: CAWSGQLETQYF.

V gene TRBV6-1 combines with J gene TRBJ2-7; D not resolved. The CDR3 contains 13 residues. Germline CDR1 is MNHNS and CDR2 is SASEGT. Trimming removed 4 bases from V and 3 bases from J, with 10 bases in between. CDR3 DNA sequence: TGTGCCAGCAGTGCCGAACCCAGCTACGAGCAGTACTTC. This sequence encodes CASSAEPSYEQYF.

The chain has TRBV5-6 and TRBJ1-3, with D possibly being TRBD1 (5 bases). Trimming pared 3 bases from V and 3 bases from J, leaving 10 bases between. The CDR3 is 14 amino acids. The V gene's germline CDR1 is SGHDT and CDR2 YYEEEE. CDR3 in DNA: TGTGCCAGCAGCTACCCTGGGGGTGGAAACACCATATATTTT. It is translated as CASSYPGGGNTIYF.

CDR3 sequence: CASSLMGGASTDTQYF. The CDR3 bases are TGTGCCAGCAGCTTAATGGGAGGGGCTAGCACAGATACGCAGTATTTT. The chain couples TRBV7-9 to TRBJ2-3; TRBD2 aligns across 7 bases. The CDR3 extends over 16 amino acids. V was clipped by 2 bases and J by 0 bases; unmatched bases: 5. Per the germline V gene, CDR1 is SEHNR and CDR2 is FQNEAQ (reference sequence).

The chain employs TRBV10-1 and TRBJ2-3, with 8 nucleotides matching TRBD2. The J segment lost 7 bases and the V segment lost 3 bases, leaving 9 bases of the junction unmatched. This CDR3 has 15 amino acids. Germline CDR1 WNHNN, CDR2 SYGVQD (reference sequence). The DNA of the CDR3 is TGCGCCAGCAGTGACAGAGACGGGGGGGCAAATACGCAGTATTTT. Translation gives CASSDRDGGANTQYF.

This chain links TRBV20-1 with TRBJ1-2; D remains ambiguous. With 7 bases removed from V and 8 bases from J, the gap between germline ends came to 14 bases. The CDR3 covers 11 residues. CDR1 and CDR2 from the germline V gene are DFQATT and SNEGSKA (reference sequence). The CDR3 region is CSGRFGEGYTF. The CDR3 DNA follows: TGCAGTGGGAGGTTCGGGGAAGGCTACACCTTC.

CDR3 bases: TGTGCCAGCAGTTACACCGGGGAGCTGTTTTTT. Protein sequence: CASSYTGELFF. The chain carries TRBV2 and TRBJ2-2; the D is unclear. Trimming removed 5 bases at V and 3 bases at J, with 1 base between. This CDR3 has 11 amino acids. Germline values: CDR1 SNHLY, CDR2 FYNNEI.

Remarks on this clone: This same CDR3 is encoded by further DNA sequences in the sample. This sequence joins TRBV5-4 and TRBJ2-7, with 7 bases matching TRBD1. J lost 3 bases, V lost 4 bases, and 1 base had no gene match. The CDR3 loop spans 12 amino acids. The germline CDR1 and CDR2 sequences are SGHNT and YYREEE (reference sequence). The CDR3 protein is CASSRDSYEQYF. The CDR3 nucleotides read TGTGCCAGCAGCCGGGACAGCTACGAGCAGTACTTC.

This chain links TRBV6-1 with TRBJ1-1; D not certain. The CDR3 contains 14 residues. The V gene's germline CDR1 is MNHNS and CDR2 SASEGT. V lost 5 bases, J lost 0 bases, and 10 bases lay in between. CDR3 region: CASSMADLNTEAFF. CDR3 nucleotide sequence: TGTGCCAGCAGTATGGCGGACCTGAACACTGAAGCTTTCTTT.

The rearrangement uses TRBV27 and TRBJ2-2, with TRBD1 as a possible D gene (6 bases). V was pared by 1 base and J by 4 bases, with 7 bases between. The germline V gene encodes CDR1 MNHEY and CDR2 SMNVEV (reference sequence). The CDR3 consists of 14 residues. For the CDR3, the DNA is TGTGCCAGCAGTTTATACAGGGTCACCGGGGAGCTGTTTTTT. This sequence encodes CASSLYRVTGELFF.

J is TRBJ2-2 and V is TRBV29-1; no clear D. Germline loops: CDR1 SQVTM, CDR2 ANQGSEA. The V and J ends lost 5 bases and 4 bases respectively, with 11 bases between them. The CDR3 length is 13 residues. CDR3 nucleotides: TGCAGCGTTACCGTATGGGTCACCGGGGAGCTGTTTTTT. Encoded protein: CSVTVWVTGELFF.

This chain uses TRBV7-9 with TRBJ1-1, with no clear D. CDR1 and CDR2 (germline): SEHNR, FQNEAQ (reference sequence). The V end lost 3 bases, the J end lost 9 bases, and 8 bases lay between the germline ends. The CDR3 consists of 11 residues. CDR3 protein: CASSFGEKAFF. The CDR3 DNA is TGTGCCAGCAGCTTTGGGGAGAAAGCTTTCTTT.

This chain's CDR3 is CASSPGTLLTEQYF. CDR3 in DNA: TGTGCCAGCAGCCCCGGGACCCTACTTACAGAGCAGTACTTC. V and J are TRBV6-5 and TRBJ2-7, with D perhaps given as TRBD1 or TRBD2 (5 bases each). This CDR3 comprises 14 residues. Trimming shortened V by 6 bases and J by 7 bases, and 19 bases separated the two germline ends. CDR1 and CDR2 (germline): MNHEY, SVGAGI.

CDR3 DNA: TGTGCCATCACTCCCAGACAGGATTACAATGAGCAGTTCTTC. This encodes CAITPRQDYNEQFF. The chain combines TRBV10-3 with TRBJ2-1; TRBD1 is a possible D gene (6 bases). Trimming stripped 7 bases from V and 4 bases from J, with 14 bases between. Germline CDR1 reads ENHRY; CDR2 reads SYGVKD. The length of the CDR3 is 14 residues.